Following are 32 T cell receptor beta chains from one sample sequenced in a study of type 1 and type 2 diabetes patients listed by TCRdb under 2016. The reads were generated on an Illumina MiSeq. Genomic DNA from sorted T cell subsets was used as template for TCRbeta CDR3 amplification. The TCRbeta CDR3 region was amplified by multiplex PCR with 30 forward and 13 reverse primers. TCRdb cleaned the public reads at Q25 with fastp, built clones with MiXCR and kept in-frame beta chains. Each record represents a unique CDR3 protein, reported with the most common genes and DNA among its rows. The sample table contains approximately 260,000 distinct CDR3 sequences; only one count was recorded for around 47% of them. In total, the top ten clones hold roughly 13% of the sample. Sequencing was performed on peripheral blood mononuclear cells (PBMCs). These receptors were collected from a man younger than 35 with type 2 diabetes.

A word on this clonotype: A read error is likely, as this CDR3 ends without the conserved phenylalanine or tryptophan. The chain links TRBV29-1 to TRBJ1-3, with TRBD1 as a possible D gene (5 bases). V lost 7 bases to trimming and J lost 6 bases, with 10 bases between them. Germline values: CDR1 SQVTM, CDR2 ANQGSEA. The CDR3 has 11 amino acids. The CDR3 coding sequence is TGCAGCGCCGAAGGGGAAAACACCATATATTTG. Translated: CSAEGENTIYL.

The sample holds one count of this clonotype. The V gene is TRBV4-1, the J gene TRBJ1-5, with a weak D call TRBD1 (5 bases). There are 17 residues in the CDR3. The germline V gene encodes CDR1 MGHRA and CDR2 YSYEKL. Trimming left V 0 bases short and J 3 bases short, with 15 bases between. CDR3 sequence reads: CASSQEARGRVNQPQHF. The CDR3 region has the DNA TGCGCCAGCAGCCAAGAGGCTAGGGGCAGGGTCAATCAGCCCCAGCATTTT.

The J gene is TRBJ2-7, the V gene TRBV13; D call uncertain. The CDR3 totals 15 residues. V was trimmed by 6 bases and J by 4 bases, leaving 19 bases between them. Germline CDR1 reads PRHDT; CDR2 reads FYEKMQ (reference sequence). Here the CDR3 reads CASSEIRSGVYEQYF. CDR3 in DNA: TGTGCCAGCAGTGAGATCCGTTCAGGCGTATACGAGCAGTACTTC.

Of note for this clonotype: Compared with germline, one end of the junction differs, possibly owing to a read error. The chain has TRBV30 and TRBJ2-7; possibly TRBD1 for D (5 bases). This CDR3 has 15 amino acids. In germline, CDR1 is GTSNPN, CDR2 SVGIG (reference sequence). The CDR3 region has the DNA TGTGCCTGGAGTGTCGGAGACAGAACCTCCTACGAGCGGTACTTC. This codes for CAWSVGDRTSYERYF.

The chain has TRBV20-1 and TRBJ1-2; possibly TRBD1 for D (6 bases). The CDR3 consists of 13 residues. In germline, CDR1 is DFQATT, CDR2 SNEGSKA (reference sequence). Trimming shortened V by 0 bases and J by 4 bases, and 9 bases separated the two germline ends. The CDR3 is CSARDGQPYGYTF. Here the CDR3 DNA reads TGCAGTGCTAGAGATGGACAGCCCTATGGCTACACCTTC.

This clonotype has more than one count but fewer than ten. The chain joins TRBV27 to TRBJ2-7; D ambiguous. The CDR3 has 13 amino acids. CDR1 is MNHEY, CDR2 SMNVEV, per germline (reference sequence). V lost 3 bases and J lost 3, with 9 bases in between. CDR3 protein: CASSFGGYYEQYF. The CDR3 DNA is TGTGCCAGCAGTTTCGGCGGATACTACGAGCAGTACTTC.

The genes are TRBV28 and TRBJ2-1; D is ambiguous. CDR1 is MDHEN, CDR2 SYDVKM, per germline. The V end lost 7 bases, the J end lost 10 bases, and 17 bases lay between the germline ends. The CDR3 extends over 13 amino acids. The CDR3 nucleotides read TGTGCCAGCACTCCGGGTGTAACGGTGGAGCAGTTCTTC. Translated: CASTPGVTVEQFF.

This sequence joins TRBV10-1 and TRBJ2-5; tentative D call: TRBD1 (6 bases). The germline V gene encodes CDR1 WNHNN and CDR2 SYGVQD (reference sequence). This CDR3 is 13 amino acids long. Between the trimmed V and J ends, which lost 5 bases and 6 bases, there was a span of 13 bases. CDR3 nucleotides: TGCGCCAGCAGTACAGGGATCGCTCAGACCCAGTACTTC. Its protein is CASSTGIAQTQYF.

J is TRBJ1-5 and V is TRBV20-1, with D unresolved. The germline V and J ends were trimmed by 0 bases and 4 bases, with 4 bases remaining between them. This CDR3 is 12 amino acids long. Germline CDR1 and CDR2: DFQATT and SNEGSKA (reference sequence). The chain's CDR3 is CSARESNQPQHF. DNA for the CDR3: TGCAGTGCTAGAGAATCGAATCAGCCCCAGCATTTT.

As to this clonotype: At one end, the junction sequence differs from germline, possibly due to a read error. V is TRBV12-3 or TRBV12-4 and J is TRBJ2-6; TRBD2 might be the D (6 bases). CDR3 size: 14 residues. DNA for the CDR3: TGTGCCAGCGGGGGAGGTTCTGGGGCCAACGTCCTGGCTTTC. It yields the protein CASGGGSGANVLAF.

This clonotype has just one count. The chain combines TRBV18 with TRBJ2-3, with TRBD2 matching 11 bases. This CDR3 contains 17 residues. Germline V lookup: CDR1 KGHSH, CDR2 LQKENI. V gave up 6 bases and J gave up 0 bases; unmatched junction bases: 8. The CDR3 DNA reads TGTGCCAGCTCCCCAAGGACTAGCGGGTCTAGCACAGATACGCAGTATTTT. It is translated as CASSPRTSGSSTDTQYF.

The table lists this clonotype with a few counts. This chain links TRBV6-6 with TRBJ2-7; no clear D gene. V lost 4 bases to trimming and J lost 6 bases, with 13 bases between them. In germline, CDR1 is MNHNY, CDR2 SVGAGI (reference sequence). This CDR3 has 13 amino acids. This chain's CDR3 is CASSFRLDLEQYF. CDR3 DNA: TGTGCCAGCAGTTTCAGACTGGACCTCGAGCAGTACTTC.

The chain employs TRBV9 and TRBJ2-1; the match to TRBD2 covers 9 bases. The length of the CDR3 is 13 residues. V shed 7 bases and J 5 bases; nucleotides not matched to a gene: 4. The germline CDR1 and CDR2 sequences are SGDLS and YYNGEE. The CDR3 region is CASGAGGDNEQFF. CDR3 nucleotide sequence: TGTGCCAGCGGGGCGGGAGGGGACAATGAGCAGTTCTTC.

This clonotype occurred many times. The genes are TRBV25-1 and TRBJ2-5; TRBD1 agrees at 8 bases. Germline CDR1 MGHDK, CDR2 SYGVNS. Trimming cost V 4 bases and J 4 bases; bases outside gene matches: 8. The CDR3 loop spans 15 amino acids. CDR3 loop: CASSVPVTGAETQYF. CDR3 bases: TGTGCCAGCAGTGTCCCCGTGACAGGGGCAGAGACCCAGTACTTC.

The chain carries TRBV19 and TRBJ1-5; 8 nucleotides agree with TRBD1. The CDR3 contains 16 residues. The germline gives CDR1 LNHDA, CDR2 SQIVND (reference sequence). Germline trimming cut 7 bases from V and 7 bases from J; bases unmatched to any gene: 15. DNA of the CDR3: TGTGCCAGTACCCCCTTGGTCGGACAGGGTAGACAGCCCCAGCATTTT. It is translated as CASTPLVGQGRQPQHF.

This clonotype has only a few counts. CDR3 protein: CASSPTTRGLNEKLFF. As DNA, the CDR3 is TGTGCCAGCAGTCCGACCACCCGGGGACTGAATGAAAAACTGTTTTTT. V is TRBV12-3 or TRBV12-4 and J is TRBJ1-4; D is perhaps TRBD1 (5 bases). Trimming pared 5 bases from V and 5 bases from J, leaving 18 bases between. The CDR3 length is 16 residues.

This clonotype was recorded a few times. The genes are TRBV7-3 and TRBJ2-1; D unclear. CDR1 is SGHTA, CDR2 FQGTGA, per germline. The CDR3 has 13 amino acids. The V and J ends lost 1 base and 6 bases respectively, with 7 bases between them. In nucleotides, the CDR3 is TGTGCCAGCAGCTTAAGGACCTCCAATGAGCAGTTCTTC. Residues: CASSLRTSNEQFF.

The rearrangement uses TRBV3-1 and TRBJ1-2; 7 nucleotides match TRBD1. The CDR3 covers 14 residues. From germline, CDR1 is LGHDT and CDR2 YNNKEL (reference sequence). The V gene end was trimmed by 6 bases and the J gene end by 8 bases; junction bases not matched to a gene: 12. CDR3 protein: CASSPTGEGKGYTF. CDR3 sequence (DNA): TGTGCCAGCAGTCCCACAGGGGAAGGAAAAGGCTACACCTTC.

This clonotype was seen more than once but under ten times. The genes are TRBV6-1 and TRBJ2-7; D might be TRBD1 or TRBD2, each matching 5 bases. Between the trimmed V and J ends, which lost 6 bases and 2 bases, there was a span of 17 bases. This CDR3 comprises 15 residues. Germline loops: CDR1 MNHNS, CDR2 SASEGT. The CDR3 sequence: CASSQTGAAAYEQYF. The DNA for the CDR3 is TGTGCCAGCAGCCAGACCGGGGCCGCGGCCTACGAGCAGTACTTC.

CDR3 amino acids: CASRVSGTGGFNSYNEQFF. The CDR3 region has the DNA TGTGCCAGCAGGGTTAGCGGGACTGGAGGCTTTAACTCCTACAATGAGCAGTTCTTC. J is TRBJ2-1 and V is TRBV2, with 8 bases fitting TRBD2. Trimming removed 6 bases from V and 0 bases from J; junction bases left unmatched: 16. The CDR3 length is 19 residues. Germline CDR1 reads SNHLY; CDR2 reads FYNNEI.

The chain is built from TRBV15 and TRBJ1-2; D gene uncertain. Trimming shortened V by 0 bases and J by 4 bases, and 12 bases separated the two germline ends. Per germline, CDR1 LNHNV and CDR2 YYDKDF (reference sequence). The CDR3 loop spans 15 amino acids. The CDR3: CATSREHPASYGYTF. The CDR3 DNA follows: TGTGCCACCAGCAGAGAACATCCAGCTAGCTATGGCTACACCTTC.

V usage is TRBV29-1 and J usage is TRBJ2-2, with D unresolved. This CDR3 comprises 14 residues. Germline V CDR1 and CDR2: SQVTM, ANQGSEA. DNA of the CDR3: TGCGCATCCGGAACGCCAGCGAACACCGGGGAGCTGTTTTTT. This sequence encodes CASGTPANTGELFF.

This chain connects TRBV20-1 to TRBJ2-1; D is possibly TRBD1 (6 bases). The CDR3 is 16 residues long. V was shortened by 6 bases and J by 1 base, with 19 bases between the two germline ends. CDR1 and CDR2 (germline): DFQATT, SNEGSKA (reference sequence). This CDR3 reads CSAAPRGYGSYNEQFF. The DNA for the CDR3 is TGCAGTGCCGCCCCGAGGGGGTATGGGTCCTACAATGAGCAGTTCTTC.

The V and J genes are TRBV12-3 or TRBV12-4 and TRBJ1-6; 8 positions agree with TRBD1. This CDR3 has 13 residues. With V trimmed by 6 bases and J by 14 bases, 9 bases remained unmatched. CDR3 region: CASRLQGGKALHF. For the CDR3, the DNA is TGTGCCAGCAGATTACAGGGGGGGAAGGCCCTCCACTTT.

This chain's CDR3 is CASGQSSGTYNEQFF. The CDR3 DNA sequence: TGTGCCAGCGGTCAAAGTAGCGGGACGTACAATGAGCAGTTCTTC. The chain has TRBV6-6 and TRBJ2-1, with TRBD2 matching over 8 bases. The CDR3 is 15 amino acids. Germline CDR1 is MNHNY and CDR2 is SVGAGI (reference sequence). J lost 4 bases, V lost 8 bases, and 10 bases had no gene match.

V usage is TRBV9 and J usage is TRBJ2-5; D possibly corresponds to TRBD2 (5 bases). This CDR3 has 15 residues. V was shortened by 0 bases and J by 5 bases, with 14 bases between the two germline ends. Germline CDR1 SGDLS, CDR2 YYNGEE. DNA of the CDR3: TGTGCCAGCAGCGTAGAATGGGGTCGAGGGGAGACCCAGTACTTC. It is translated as CASSVEWGRGETQYF.

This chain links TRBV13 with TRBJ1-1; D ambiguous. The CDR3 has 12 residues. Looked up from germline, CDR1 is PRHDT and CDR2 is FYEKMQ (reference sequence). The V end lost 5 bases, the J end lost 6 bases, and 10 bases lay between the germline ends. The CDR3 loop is CASSPHTPEAFF. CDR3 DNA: TGTGCCAGCAGCCCACACACCCCTGAAGCTTTCTTT.

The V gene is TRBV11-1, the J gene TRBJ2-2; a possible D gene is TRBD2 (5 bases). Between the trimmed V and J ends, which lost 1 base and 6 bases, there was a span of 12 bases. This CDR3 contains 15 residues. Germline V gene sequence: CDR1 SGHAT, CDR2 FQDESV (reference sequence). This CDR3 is CASSLVTRAAGELFF. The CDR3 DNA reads TGTGCCAGCAGCTTAGTGACGCGGGCTGCCGGGGAGCTGTTTTTT.

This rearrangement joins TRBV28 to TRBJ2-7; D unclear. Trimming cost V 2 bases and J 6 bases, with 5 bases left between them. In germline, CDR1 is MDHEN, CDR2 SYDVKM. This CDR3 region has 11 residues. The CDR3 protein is CASSLRSEQYF. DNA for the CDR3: TGTGCCAGCAGTTTACGGTCCGAGCAGTACTTC.

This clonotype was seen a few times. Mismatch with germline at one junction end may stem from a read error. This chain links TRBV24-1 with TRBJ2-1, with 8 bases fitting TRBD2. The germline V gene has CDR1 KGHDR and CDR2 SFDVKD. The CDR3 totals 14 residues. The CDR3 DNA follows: TGTGCCACAAGTGGGACTAGCTCCTACAATGAGCAGTTCTTC. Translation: CATSGTSSYNEQFF.

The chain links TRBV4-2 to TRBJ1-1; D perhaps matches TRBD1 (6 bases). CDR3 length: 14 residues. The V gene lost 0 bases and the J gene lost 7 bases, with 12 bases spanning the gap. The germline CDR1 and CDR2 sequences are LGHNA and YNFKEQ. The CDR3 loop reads CASSQDRTELEAFF. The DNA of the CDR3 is TGTGCCAGCAGCCAAGACCGGACAGAGCTTGAAGCTTTCTTT.

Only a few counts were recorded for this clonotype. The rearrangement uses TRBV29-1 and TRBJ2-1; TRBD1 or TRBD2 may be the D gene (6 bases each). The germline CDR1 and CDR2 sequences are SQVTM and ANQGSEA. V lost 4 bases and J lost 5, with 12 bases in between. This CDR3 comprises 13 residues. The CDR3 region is CSVVEGGNNEQFF. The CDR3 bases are TGCAGCGTTGTAGAAGGGGGGAACAATGAGCAGTTCTTC.